This T cell receptor beta chain came from a study of T cells in Graves' hyperthyroidism and ophthalmopathy (dated by TCRdb to the late 2010s). At the level of the whole study: Peripheral blood samples were taken at initial diagnosis, before any treatment was given. A discovery cohort of about 96 patients, approximately 44 with Graves' ophthalmopathy and under 60 with stable Graves' hyperthyroidism, was used to find distinguishing TCR V-J signatures. Prospective prediction of ophthalmopathy was tested in an independent validation cohort of 18 to 20 hyperthyroidism patients and some 17 patients who later progressed to ophthalmopathy. The 75 to 100 discovery patients were divided at random into training and test sets in a 7:3 ratio. In about 6 Graves' hyperthyroidism patients, the study also compared T-cell repertoires from thyroid tissue with T-cell repertoires from blood. Following sampling, methimazole starting at 30 mg daily was given to hyperthyroidism patients, and high-dose intravenous methylprednisolone was given to ophthalmopathy patients. TCR Vbeta CDR3 sequencing of 135 peripheral blood samples (over 40 ophthalmopathy, 75 hyperthyroidism and some 17 progressor patients) is reported in the paper.

In the ophthalmopathy patients, disease was moderately to severely active, with a Clinical Activity Score of 3 or more, a NOSPECS grade of 4 or more, and a duration of less than 3 months. The study excluded patients with uncontrolled infections, other autoimmune diseases, pregnancy or lactation. Diagnoses were established on the basis of clinical symptoms, serum thyroxine and TRAb, thyroid ultrasound, and orbital computed tomography. PBMCs were isolated from 10 ml of fresh peripheral blood by Ficoll-Paque density gradient centrifugation. Total RNA was extracted using Trizol reagent, and RNA quality was assessed on an Agilent 2100 Bioanalyzer. For this clonotype: Its antigen is currently not known. A junction boundary mismatches the germline segment, possibly from a read error.

General study outcomes and caveats: Ophthalmopathy was separated from stable hyperthyroidism by a 13 V-J signature model, with around 88% sensitivity and approximately 84% specificity obtained in cross-validation and 80%/75% obtained in testing. Most expanded thyroid clonotypes (frequency above 0.001) were also detected in blood, a finding suggesting that blood repertoires may reflect thyroid immune responses. Sample size was not statistically predetermined, and blinding of investigators to group allocation was not performed. In validation, the model predicted progression to ophthalmopathy with roughly 66% sensitivity and 72% to 85% specificity, a median of approximately 6.5 months before onset.

TCR beta CDR3 regions were amplified from RNA transcripts. The first round of RT-PCR for the TCR CDR3 was performed with the HTBI primer set and the Qiagen OneStep RT-PCR kit. The libraries were constructed in a second round of multiplex PCR and then size-selected and purified. Libraries were sequenced paired-end with 100 bp reads on an Illumina HiSeq2000. Under the source paper's analysis protocol: Raw data were processed with SOAPnuke, discarding reads with adapters, uncalled bases, mean Phred below 15, or no exact constant-primer or identifier match. High-quality paired reads were merged using COPE v1.2.5, and each unique nucleotide sequence was defined as a clonotype. MiTCR v1.1 was used to align the clonotypes against IMGT TRBV, TRBD and TRBJ reference segments. The analysis was restricted to V-J combinations with a frequency above 0.0001, which together covered just over 99% of the repertoires. The TCS score was defined as the ratio of F50 (clonal expansion) to E x V (chaos), calculated using BLOSUM62-based TCRdist between CDR3 peptides within each V-J. Welch's t-statistics and random forest reduced just over 500 V-J features to roughly 13, which were used in a naive Bayes classifier (R e1071). The raw public data were reprocessed by TCRdb itself: fastp quality trimming at Q25, MiXCR clonotype calling, in-frame beta chains only. Duplicate CDR3 protein sequences are folded into a single record with the most common DNA and genes. TCRdb, rather than the study authors, made the V and J calls. Present in this sample are hundreds of thousands of distinct CDR3 sequences, about 15% of which were seen just once. Clones ranked in the top ten supply approximately 13% of the sample.

This TCR came from a man aged 18 to 30 with Graves' ophthalmopathy. The sequenced material came from blood.

The CDR3 corresponds to CASEAGNTGGLFF. DNA sequence: TGTGCCAGCGAAGCAGGGAACACCGGGGGGCTGTTTTTT. The chain employs TRBV19 and TRBJ2-2, and possibly TRBD2, on 6 matching bases. From the cysteine through the phenylalanine, the CDR3 covers 13 amino acids. Only CDR3 DNA remains: 39 bases, in frame from the first base. The germline V gene (reference sequence) gives CDR1 as LNHDA and CDR2 as SQIVND. With the portions outside the CDR3 filled from the reference TRBV19 and TRBJ2-2 genes, the complete variable region becomes DGGITQSPKYLFRKEGQNVTLSCEQNLNHDAMYWYRQDPGQGLRLIYYSQIVNDFQKGDIAEGYSVSREKKESFPLTVTSAQKNPTAFYLCASEAGNTGGLFFGEGSRLTVL.